The 10 T cell receptor beta chains below come from one sample, sequenced in a study of OX40 agonist ivuxolimab in advanced cancers. TCRdb's copy holds only in-frame clones and misses some; the assay was immunoSEQ multiplex PCR. The table records about 96,000 clones, about 80% of them present only once. This specimen consisted of CD4+ or CD8+ T cells sorted from blood, obtained in a trial of the OX40 agonist ivuxolimab. Every receptor here comes from an adult with an advanced solid tumor such as melanoma, head and neck, liver or kidney cancer.

J is TRBJ1-5 and V is TRBV6-5, with 7 bases lining up with TRBD1. V shed 8 bases, J shed 4 bases, and the junction held 8 bases outside the gene matches. This CDR3 comprises 14 residues. Germline assignment: CDR1 MNHEY and CDR2 SVGAGI. The CDR3 reads CASGYLDRNQPQHF. CDR3 nucleotide sequence: TGTGCCAGCGGATATTTGGACAGGAATCAGCCCCAGCATTTT.

The sample holds a few counts of this clone. Other nucleotide sequences from this sample produce the same CDR3. The rearrangement joins TRBV19 to TRBJ2-2, with a possible D match to TRBD1 (6 bases). Trimming took off 8 bases at V and 4 bases at J, with 11 bases between the two ends. The CDR3 is 13 residues long. Germline V gene data show CDR1 as LNHDA and CDR2 as SQIVND (reference sequence). CDR3 sequence reads: CASDSGATGELFF. The CDR3 DNA follows: TGTGCCAGTGATTCAGGGGCCACCGGGGAGCTGTTTTTT.

This clone came up a few times. Additional DNA sequences in this sample encode the identical CDR3. V gene TRBV7-9 combines with J gene TRBJ2-7; perhaps D is TRBD1 or TRBD2 (5 bases each). Trimming cost V 2 bases and J 3 bases, with 8 bases left between them. The CDR3 consists of 13 residues. In germline, CDR1 is SEHNR, CDR2 FQNEAQ (reference sequence). CDR3 loop: CASSLSGGYEQYF. The CDR3 region has the DNA TGTGCCAGCAGCTTATCTGGGGGCTACGAGCAGTACTTC.

This clone has just one count. The DNA of the CDR3 is TGTGCCAGCAGCCCCGTAGAGTCCTATGGCTACACCTTC. This encodes CASSPVESYGYTF. The rearrangement joins TRBV27 to TRBJ1-2; the D is unclear. The V gene's germline CDR1 is MNHEY and CDR2 SMNVEV (reference sequence). V was pared by 6 bases and J by 4 bases, with 12 bases between. This CDR3 is built from 13 residues.

This clone was seen once. This chain connects TRBV7-9 to TRBJ2-3; no firm D call. Germline loops: CDR1 SEHNR, CDR2 FQNEAQ (reference sequence). There are 12 residues in the CDR3. Trimming took off 5 bases at V and 3 bases at J, with 6 bases between the two ends. Here the CDR3 reads CASSLSTDTQYF. Here the CDR3 DNA reads TGTGCCAGCAGCCTAAGTACAGATACGCAGTATTTT.

CDR3 region: CASSVAGGIKNIQYF. CDR3 DNA sequence: TGTGCCAGCAGCGTAGCGGGGGGGATCAAAAACATTCAGTACTTC. The chain couples TRBV9 to TRBJ2-4, with TRBD2 matching over 8 bases. The CDR3 runs to 15 residues. Per germline, CDR1 SGDLS and CDR2 YYNGEE. The V and J ends lost 0 bases and 3 bases, in that order; junction bases with no gene match: 2.

Concerning this clone: One end of the junction fails to match germline, which may point to a read error. The chain has TRBV7-6 and TRBJ2-2; TRBD2 aligns across 9 bases. The CDR3 is 15 amino acids. Germline V gene lookup returns CDR1 SGHVS and CDR2 FNYEAQ. The CDR3 coding sequence is TGTGCCAGCAGCCTAGGACTAGCGAATACCGGGGAGCTGTTTTTT. It is translated as CASSLGLANTGELFF.

CDR3 in DNA: TGCGCCAGCAGTGGATCTCTAGTTATCCACGAGCAGTACTTC. It encodes CASSGSLVIHEQYF. V and J are TRBV10-2 and TRBJ2-7; D gene ambiguous. Germline V gene sequence: CDR1 WSHSY, CDR2 SAAADI. V lost 4 bases, J lost 5 bases, and 15 bases lay in between. The CDR3 contains 14 residues.

This clone was counted between two and nine times. J is TRBJ1-5 and V is TRBV27; D perhaps matches TRBD1 (6 bases). V was cut by 6 bases and J by 5 bases, with 14 bases left in between. This CDR3 region has 14 residues. Germline V lookup: CDR1 MNHEY, CDR2 SMNVEV (reference sequence). CDR3: CASSPLGGYQPQHF. The CDR3 nucleotides are TGTGCCAGCAGCCCACTGGGGGGCTATCAGCCCCAGCATTTT.

This clone was found a few times. The chain is built from TRBV4-2 and TRBJ2-3; TRBD2 matches 12 bases. The CDR3 covers 16 residues. The V and J ends lost 4 bases and 3 bases, in that order; junction bases with no gene match: 5. Germline lookup yields CDR1 LGHNA and CDR2 YNFKEQ. The CDR3 nucleotides are TGTGCCAGCAGCCCACGGACTAGCGGGGAAACAGATACGCAGTATTTT. This sequence encodes CASSPRTSGETDTQYF.